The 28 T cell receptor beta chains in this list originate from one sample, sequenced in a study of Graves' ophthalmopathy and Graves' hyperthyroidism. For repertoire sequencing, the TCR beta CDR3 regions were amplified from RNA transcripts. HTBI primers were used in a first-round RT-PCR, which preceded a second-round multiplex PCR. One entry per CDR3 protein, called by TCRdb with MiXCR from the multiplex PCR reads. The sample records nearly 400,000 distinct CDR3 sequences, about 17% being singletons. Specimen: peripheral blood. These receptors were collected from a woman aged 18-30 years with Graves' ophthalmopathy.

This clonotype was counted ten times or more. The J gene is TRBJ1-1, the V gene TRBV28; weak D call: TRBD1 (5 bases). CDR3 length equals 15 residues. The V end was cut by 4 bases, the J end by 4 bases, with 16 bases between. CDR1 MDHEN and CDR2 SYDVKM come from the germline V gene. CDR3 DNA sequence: TGTGCCAGCAGTTCATTTTCAGGGTTCGGCACTGAAGCTTTCTTT. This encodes CASSSFSGFGTEAFF.

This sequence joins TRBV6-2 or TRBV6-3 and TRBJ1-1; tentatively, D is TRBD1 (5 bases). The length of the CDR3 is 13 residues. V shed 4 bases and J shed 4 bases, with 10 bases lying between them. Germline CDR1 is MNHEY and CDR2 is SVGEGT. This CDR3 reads CASSFDRGTEAFF. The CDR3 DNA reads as TGTGCCAGCAGTTTCGATAGGGGCACTGAAGCTTTCTTT.

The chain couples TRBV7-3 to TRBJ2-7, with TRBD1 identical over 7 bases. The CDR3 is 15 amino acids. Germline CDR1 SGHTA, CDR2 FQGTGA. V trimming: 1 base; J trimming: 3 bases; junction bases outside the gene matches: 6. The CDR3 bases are TGTGCCAGCAGCTTAAAGGGGGCAGCGAACTACGAGCAGTACTTC. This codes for CASSLKGAANYEQYF.

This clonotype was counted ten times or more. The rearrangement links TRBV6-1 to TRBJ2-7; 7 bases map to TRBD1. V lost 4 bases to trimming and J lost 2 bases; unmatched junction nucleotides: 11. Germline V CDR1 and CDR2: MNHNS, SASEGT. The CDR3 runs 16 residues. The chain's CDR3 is CASSGQWTGPPYEQYF. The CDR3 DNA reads TGTGCCAGCAGTGGACAATGGACAGGTCCTCCCTACGAGCAGTACTTC.

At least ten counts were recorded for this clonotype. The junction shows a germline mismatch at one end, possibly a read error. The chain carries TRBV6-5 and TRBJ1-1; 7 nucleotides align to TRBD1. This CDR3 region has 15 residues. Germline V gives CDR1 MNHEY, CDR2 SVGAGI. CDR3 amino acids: CASSHSGGPNTEAFF. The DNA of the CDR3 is TGTGCCAGCAGTCACTCAGGGGGACCGAACACTGAAGCTTTCTTT.

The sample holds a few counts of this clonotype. The CDR3 region has the DNA TGTGCCAGCAGTTTAGTGTCAGGCTATAGACAAGAGACCCAGTACTTC. Translation gives CASSLVSGYRQETQYF. The chain links TRBV12-3 or TRBV12-4 to TRBJ2-5; D uncertain. This CDR3 region has 16 residues. V lost 1 base and J 2 bases, leaving 14 bases between the germline ends.

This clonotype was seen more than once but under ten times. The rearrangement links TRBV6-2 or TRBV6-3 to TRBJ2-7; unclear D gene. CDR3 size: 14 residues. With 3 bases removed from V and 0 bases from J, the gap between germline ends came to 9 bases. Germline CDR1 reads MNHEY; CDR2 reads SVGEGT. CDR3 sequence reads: CASSYGPNSYEQYF. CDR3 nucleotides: TGTGCCAGCAGTTATGGTCCAAACTCCTACGAGCAGTACTTC.

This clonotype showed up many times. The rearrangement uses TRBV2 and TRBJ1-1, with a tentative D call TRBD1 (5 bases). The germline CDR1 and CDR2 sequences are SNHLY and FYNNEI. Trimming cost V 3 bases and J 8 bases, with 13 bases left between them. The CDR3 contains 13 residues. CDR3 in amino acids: CASSEGRQGEAFF. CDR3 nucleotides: TGTGCCAGCAGTGAGGGAAGGCAGGGAGAAGCTTTCTTT.

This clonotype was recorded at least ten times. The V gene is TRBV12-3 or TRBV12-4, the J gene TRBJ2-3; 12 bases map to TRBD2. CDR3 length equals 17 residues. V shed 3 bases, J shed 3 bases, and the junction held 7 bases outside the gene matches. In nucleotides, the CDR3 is TGTGCCAGCAGTTTCCGGCTAGCGGGAGGGATAACAGATACGCAGTATTTT. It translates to CASSFRLAGGITDTQYF.

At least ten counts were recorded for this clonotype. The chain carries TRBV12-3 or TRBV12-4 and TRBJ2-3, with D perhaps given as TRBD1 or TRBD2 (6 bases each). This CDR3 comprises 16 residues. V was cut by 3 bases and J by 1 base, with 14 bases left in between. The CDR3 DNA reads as TGTGCCAGCAGTTTGAGGGCCCGGGGGCGCACAGATACGCAGTATTTT. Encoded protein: CASSLRARGRTDTQYF.

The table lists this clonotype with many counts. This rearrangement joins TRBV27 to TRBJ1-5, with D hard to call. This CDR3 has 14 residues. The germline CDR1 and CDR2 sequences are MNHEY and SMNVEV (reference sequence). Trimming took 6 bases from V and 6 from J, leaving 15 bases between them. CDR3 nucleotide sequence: TGTGCCAGCAGCCCTCATCGGCCAAGTCAGCCCCAGCATTTT. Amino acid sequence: CASSPHRPSQPQHF.

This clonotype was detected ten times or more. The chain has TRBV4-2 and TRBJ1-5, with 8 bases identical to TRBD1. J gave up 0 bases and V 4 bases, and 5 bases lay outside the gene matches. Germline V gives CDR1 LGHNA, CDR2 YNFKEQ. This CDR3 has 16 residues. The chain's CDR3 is CASSRETGDSNQPQHF. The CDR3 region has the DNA TGTGCCAGCAGCCGAGAGACAGGGGATAGCAATCAGCCCCAGCATTTT.

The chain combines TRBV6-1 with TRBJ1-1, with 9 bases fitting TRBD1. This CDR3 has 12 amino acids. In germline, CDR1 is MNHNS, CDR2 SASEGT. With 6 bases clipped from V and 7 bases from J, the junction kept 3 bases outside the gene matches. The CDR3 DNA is TGTGCCAGCAGAAAGACAGGGGGTGAAGCTTTCTTT. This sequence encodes CASRKTGGEAFF.

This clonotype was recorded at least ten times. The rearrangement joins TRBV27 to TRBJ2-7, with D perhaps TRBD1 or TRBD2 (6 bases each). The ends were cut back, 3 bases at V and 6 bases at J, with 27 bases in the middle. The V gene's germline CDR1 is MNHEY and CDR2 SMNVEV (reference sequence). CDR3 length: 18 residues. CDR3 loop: CASSFRQPSVGGKSEQYF. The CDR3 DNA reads TGTGCCAGCAGTTTCAGGCAACCCTCGGTCGGGGGCAAGTCCGAGCAGTACTTC.

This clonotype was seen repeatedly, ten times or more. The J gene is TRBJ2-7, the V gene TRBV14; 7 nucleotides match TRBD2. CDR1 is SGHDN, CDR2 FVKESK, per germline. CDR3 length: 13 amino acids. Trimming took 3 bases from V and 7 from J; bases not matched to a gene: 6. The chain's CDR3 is CASSQKGTTEQYF. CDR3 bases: TGTGCCAGCAGCCAGAAAGGGACTACTGAGCAGTACTTC. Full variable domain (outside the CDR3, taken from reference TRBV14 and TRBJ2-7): EAGVTQFPSHSVIEKGQTVTLRCDPISGHDNLYWYRRVMGKEIKFLLHFVKESKQDESGMPNNRFLAERTGGTYSTLKVQPAELEDSGVYFCASSQKGTTEQYFGPGTRLTVT.

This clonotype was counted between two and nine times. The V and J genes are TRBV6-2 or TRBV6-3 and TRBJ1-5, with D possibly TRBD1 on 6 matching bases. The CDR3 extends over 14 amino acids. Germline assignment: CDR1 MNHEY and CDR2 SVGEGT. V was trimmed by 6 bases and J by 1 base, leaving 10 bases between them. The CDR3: CASRGGTSNQPQHF. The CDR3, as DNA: TGTGCCAGCAGAGGTGGGACAAGCAATCAGCCCCAGCATTTT.

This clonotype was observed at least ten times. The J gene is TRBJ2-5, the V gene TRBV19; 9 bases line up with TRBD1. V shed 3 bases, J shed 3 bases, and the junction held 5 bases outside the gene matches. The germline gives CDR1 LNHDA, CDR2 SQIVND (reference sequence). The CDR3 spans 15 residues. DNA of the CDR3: TGTGCCAGTAGTATGGACCGGGACAGGGAAGAGACCCAGTACTTC. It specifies CASSMDRDREETQYF.

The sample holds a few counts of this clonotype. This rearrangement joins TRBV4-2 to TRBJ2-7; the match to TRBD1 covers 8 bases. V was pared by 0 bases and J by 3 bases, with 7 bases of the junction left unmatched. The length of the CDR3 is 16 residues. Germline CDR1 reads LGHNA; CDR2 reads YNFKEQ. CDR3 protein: CASSQEDTGGSYEQYF. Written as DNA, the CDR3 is TGTGCCAGCAGCCAAGAAGACACAGGGGGGAGCTACGAGCAGTACTTC.

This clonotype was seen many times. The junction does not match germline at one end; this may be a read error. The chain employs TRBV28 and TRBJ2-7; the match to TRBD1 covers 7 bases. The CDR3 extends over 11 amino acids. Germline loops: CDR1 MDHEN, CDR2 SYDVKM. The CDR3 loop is CASSSRTDRDF. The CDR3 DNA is TGTGCCAGCAGCTCACGCACCGACAGGGACTTC.

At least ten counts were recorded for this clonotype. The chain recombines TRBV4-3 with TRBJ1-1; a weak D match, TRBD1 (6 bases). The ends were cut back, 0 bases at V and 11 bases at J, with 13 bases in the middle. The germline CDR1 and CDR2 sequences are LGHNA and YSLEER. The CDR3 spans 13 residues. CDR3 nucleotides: TGCGCCAGCAGCCAAGATAGTTGGACAGCGGCTTTCTTT. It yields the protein CASSQDSWTAAFF.

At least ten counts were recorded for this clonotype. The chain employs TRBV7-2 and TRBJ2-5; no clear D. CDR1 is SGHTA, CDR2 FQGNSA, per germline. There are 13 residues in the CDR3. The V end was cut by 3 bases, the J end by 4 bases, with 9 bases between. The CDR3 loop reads CASSFSHGETQYF. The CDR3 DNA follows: TGTGCCAGCAGCTTTTCCCATGGAGAGACCCAGTACTTC. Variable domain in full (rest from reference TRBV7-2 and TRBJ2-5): GAGVSQSPSNKVTEKGKDVELRCDPISGHTALYWYRQSLGQGLEFLIYFQGNSAPDKSGLPSDRFSAERTGGSVSTLTIQRTQQEDSAVYLCASSFSHGETQYFGPGTRLLVL.

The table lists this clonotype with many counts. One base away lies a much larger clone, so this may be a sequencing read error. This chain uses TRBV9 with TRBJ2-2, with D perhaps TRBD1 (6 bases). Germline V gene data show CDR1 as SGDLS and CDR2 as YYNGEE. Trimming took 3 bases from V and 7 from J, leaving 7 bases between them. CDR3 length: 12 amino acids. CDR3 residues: CASSEGVGELFF. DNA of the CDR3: TGTGCCAGCAGCGAGGGGGTCGGGGAGCTGTTTTTT.

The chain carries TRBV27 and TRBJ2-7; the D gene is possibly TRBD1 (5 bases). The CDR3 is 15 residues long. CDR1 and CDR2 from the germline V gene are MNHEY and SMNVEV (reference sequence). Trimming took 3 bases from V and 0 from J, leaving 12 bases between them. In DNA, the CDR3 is TGTGCCAGCAGTTTCGACAGTACCTACTCCTACGAGCAGTACTTC. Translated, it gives CASSFDSTYSYEQYF.

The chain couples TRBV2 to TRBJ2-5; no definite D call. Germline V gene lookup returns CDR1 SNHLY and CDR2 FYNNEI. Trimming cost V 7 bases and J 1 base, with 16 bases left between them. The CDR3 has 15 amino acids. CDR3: CASTAGSSLQETQYF. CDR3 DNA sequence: TGTGCCAGCACCGCAGGATCGTCTCTCCAAGAGACCCAGTACTTC.

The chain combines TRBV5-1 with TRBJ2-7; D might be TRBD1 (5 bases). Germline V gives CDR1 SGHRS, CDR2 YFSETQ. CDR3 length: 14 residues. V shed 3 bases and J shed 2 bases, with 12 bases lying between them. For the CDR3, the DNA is TGCGCCAGCAGCTCTTCGACAGCTGCCTACGAGCAGTACTTC. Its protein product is CASSSSTAAYEQYF.

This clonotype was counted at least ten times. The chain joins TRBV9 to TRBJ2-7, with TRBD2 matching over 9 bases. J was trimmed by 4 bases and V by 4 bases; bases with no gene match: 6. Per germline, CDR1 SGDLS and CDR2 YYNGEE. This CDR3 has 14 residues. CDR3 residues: CASSPAGGPYEQYF. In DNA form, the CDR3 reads TGTGCCAGCAGCCCGGCGGGAGGGCCTTACGAGCAGTACTTC.

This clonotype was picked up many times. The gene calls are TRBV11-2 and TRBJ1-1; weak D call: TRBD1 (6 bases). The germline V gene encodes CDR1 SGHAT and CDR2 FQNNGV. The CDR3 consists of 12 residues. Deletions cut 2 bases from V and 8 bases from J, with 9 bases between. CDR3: CASSLNGGEAFF. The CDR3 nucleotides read TGTGCCAGCAGCTTAAATGGGGGCGAAGCTTTCTTT.

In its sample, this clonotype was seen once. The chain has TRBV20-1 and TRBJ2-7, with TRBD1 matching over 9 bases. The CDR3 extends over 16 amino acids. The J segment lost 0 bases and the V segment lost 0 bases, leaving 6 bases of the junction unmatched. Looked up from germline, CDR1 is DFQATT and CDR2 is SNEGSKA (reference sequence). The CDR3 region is CSARDLGTGSSYEQYF. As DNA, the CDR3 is TGCAGTGCTAGAGATCTCGGGACAGGGAGCTCCTACGAGCAGTACTTC.